The 20 T cell receptor beta chains below were found in one sample sequenced in a study of blood T cells in healthy people across ages (dated by TCRdb to the mid-2010s). The library was prepared using 5' RACE. Sequencing instrument: Illumina HiSeq 2500. A second PCR of 7 to 11 cycles was performed with a sample-barcoded 5' primer and a J-beta primer mix. TCRdb cleaned the public reads at Q25 with fastp, built clones with MiXCR and kept in-frame beta chains. Rows are combined by CDR3 protein, so each entry shows the most common genes and DNA. This sample is represented by just under 750,000 distinct CDR3 sequences; about a fifth of them were singletons. Around a fifth of the sample is in the top ten clones. The sequencing sample was made of blood. The source of these receptors is a man aged 65 to 79 in good health.

This clonotype has only a few counts. The chain combines TRBV14 with TRBJ2-5; weak D call: TRBD2 (5 bases). CDR1 SGHDN and CDR2 FVKESK come from the germline V gene. V lost 5 bases and J 2 bases, leaving 12 bases between the germline ends. CDR3 length: 14 residues. CDR3 nucleotide sequence: TGTGCCAGCAGCTTCCTCCGGGAACAAGAGACCCAGTACTTC. Protein: CASSFLREQETQYF.

This clonotype has more than one count but fewer than ten. The genes are TRBV10-3 and TRBJ2-4, with 9 positions matching TRBD2. The germline gives CDR1 ENHRY, CDR2 SYGVKD. The CDR3 loop spans 14 amino acids. V shed 7 bases and J 8 bases; nucleotides not matched to a gene: 9. CDR3 sequence: CAIKGSGGHDIQYF. CDR3 DNA: TGTGCCATCAAAGGAAGCGGGGGGCATGACATTCAGTACTTC.

This clonotype occurred a few times. This rearrangement joins TRBV12-3 or TRBV12-4 to TRBJ2-4, with D perhaps matching TRBD2 (6 bases). The germline V and J ends were trimmed by 7 bases and 4 bases, with 14 bases remaining between them. The CDR3 spans 14 residues. The CDR3 DNA reads as TGTGCCAGCACCTTCTCTAGCGTAAAAAACATTCAGTACTTC. Its protein product is CASTFSSVKNIQYF.

The chain uses TRBV19 and TRBJ2-1; 8 nucleotides align to TRBD2. The CDR3 extends over 16 amino acids. After removal of 4 bases from V and 3 bases from J, the junction contained 8 bases not matched to a gene. Germline lookup yields CDR1 LNHDA and CDR2 SQIVND (reference sequence). The CDR3 nucleotides read TGTGCCAGTAGTAGCCCGGGACTAGTCTACTACAATGAGCAGTTCTTC. This sequence encodes CASSSPGLVYYNEQFF.

This clonotype came up a few times. The chain has TRBV9 and TRBJ1-2; no definite D call. Per germline, CDR1 SGDLS and CDR2 YYNGEE. Trimming cost V 3 bases and J 7 bases, with 13 bases left between them. There are 13 residues in the CDR3. The CDR3 DNA reads as TGTGCCAGCAGCGCCGGGGTATCCGGTGGCTACACCTTC. The encoded protein is CASSAGVSGGYTF. Using reference TRBV9 and TRBJ1-2 for the parts outside the CDR3, the full variable domain is DSGVTQTPKHLITATGQRVTLRCSPRSGDLSVYWYQQSLDQGLQFLIQYYNGEERAKGNILERFSAQQFPDLHSELNLSSLELGDSALYFCASSAGVSGGYTFGSGTRLTVV.

CDR3 region: CASSPEEWDTHRQETQYF. Written as DNA, the CDR3 is TGTGCCAGCAGCCCCGAGGAGTGGGACACTCATCGCCAAGAGACCCAGTACTTC. This rearrangement joins TRBV3-1 to TRBJ2-5; TRBD1 might be the D (6 bases). Trimming left V 4 bases short and J 1 base short, with 22 bases between. The germline V gene has CDR1 LGHDT and CDR2 YNNKEL (reference sequence). The CDR3 covers 18 residues.

The chain combines TRBV29-1 with TRBJ1-1; D is uncertain. Trimming removed 3 bases at V and 1 base at J, with 15 bases between. This CDR3 has 15 amino acids. Germline V lookup: CDR1 SQVTM, CDR2 ANQGSEA. CDR3 coding DNA: TGCAGCGTTGAGGGTCTATCTGGAACGAACACTGAAGCTTTCTTT. Amino acids: CSVEGLSGTNTEAFF.

In this sample, this clonotype turned up a few times. The V call is TRBV28, the J call TRBJ1-4; D gene unclear. Trimming cost V 1 base and J 8 bases, with 11 bases left between them. Germline-derived CDR1 and CDR2 are MDHEN and SYDVKM. This CDR3 has 14 amino acids. CDR3 nucleotides: TGTGCCAGCAGTTTATCACCGGGTCGGGAAAAACTGTTTTTT. It yields the protein CASSLSPGREKLFF.

A few counts support this clonotype. The chain uses TRBV27 and TRBJ1-2; TRBD1 might be the D (6 bases). Germline V gives CDR1 MNHEY, CDR2 SMNVEV (reference sequence). V gave up 7 bases and J gave up 6 bases, with 18 bases separating them. The CDR3 totals 14 residues. Here the CDR3 reads CASTSGTGKDGYTF. The CDR3 bases are TGTGCCAGCACATCGGGCACAGGGAAGGATGGCTACACCTTC.

Only a few counts were recorded for this clonotype. In DNA form, the CDR3 reads TGTGCCAGCAGTACAGGGGGCTATGGCTACACCTTC. Translated: CASSTGGYGYTF. The rearrangement joins TRBV6-1 to TRBJ1-2; 8 bases line up with TRBD1. Germline-derived CDR1 and CDR2 are MNHNS and SASEGT. Trimming removed 5 bases from V and 4 bases from J; junction bases left unmatched: 0. The CDR3 contains 12 residues.

The chain combines TRBV11-3 with TRBJ1-4, with D hard to call. Trimming cost V 2 bases and J 7 bases, with 14 bases left between them. The CDR3 consists of 15 residues. Germline V gives CDR1 SGHNT, CDR2 YENEEA. The CDR3 region is CASSLKIGMGEKLFF. For the CDR3, the DNA is TGTGCCAGCAGCTTAAAGATCGGGATGGGTGAAAAACTGTTTTTT.

The rearrangement joins TRBV21-1 to TRBJ1-2; no check of the table's D call, TRBD1, against the DNA was made. TRBV21-1 is a pseudogene segment. CDR3 length: 15 amino acids. The CDR3 loop reads CASSKGTDDNYGYTF. In DNA, the CDR3 is TGTGCCAGCAGCAAGGGGACAGATGACAACTATGGCTACACCTTC.

The chain is built from TRBV4-1 and TRBJ2-5; no clear D gene. Germline V gene lookup returns CDR1 MGHRA and CDR2 YSYEKL. Trimming removed 1 base at V and 5 bases at J, with 14 bases between. This CDR3 comprises 15 residues. Written as DNA, the CDR3 is TGCGCCAGCAGCCAAGTGTATGTACTCGGGGAGACCCAGTACTTC. Its protein is CASSQVYVLGETQYF.

This chain joins TRBV9 and TRBJ1-1; D is uncertain. In germline, CDR1 is SGDLS, CDR2 YYNGEE. Trimming took 4 bases from V and 2 from J, leaving 15 bases between them. The CDR3 consists of 15 residues. The CDR3 DNA follows: TGTGCCAGCAGCCCCCGAACACACCTTAACACTGAAGCTTTCTTT. Translating it yields CASSPRTHLNTEAFF.

J is TRBJ2-7 and V is TRBV7-9, with 9 bases matching TRBD2. Germline V lookup: CDR1 SEHNR, CDR2 FQNEAQ (reference sequence). CDR3 length: 15 amino acids. V dropped 2 bases and J dropped 6; count of bases not matched to a gene: 8. CDR3 region: CASSLLSSGALEQYV. The CDR3 region has the DNA TGTGCCAGCAGCTTATTGTCTAGCGGGGCCCTCGAGCAGTACGTC.

This clonotype was recorded a few times. This chain uses TRBV9 with TRBJ2-5, with a possible D match to TRBD2 (5 bases). Gene TRBJ2-7 matches the end of the DNA better, so the J call may be wrong. The CDR3 covers 14 residues. Per the germline V gene, CDR1 is SGDLS and CDR2 is YYNGEE. CDR3 nucleotide sequence: TGTGCCAGCAGCGTAGGGCGGGCCTCGGGCGAGCAGTACTTC. Translated, it gives CASSVGRASGEQYF.

This clonotype came up a few times. V usage is TRBV27 and J usage is TRBJ1-2, with 9 nucleotides matching TRBD1. The CDR3 length is 13 residues. Germline CDR1 is MNHEY and CDR2 is SMNVEV (reference sequence). The V segment lost 4 bases and the J segment 7 bases; nucleotides outside the gene matches: 4. CDR3: CASSSDRGAGYTF. CDR3 nucleotide sequence: TGTGCCAGCAGTTCGGACAGGGGAGCTGGCTACACCTTC.

The chain has TRBV29-1 and TRBJ2-5, with D perhaps TRBD1 (5 bases). The CDR3 totals 14 residues. V lost 3 bases, J lost 2 bases, and 13 bases lay in between. Germline V gene data show CDR1 as SQVTM and CDR2 as ANQGSEA. CDR3 protein: CSVDRDLLQETQYF. The CDR3 nucleotides read TGCAGCGTTGACAGGGATTTACTACAAGAGACCCAGTACTTC.

Details on this clonotype: A much larger clone lies one base from this, so it may be a read error. The V gene is TRBV7-9, the J gene TRBJ1-2; possible D gene TRBD1, 6 bases. CDR1 SEHNR and CDR2 FQNEAQ come from the germline V gene (reference sequence). The CDR3 has 13 residues. The DNA of the CDR3 is TGTGCCGGCAGGGGCCCGGCTAACTATGGCTACACCTTC. This sequence encodes CAGRGPANYGYTF.

The genes are TRBV7-2 and TRBJ2-5; D gene ambiguous. The V end lost 3 bases, the J end lost 4 bases, and 9 bases lay between the germline ends. The CDR3 runs 13 residues. The V gene's germline CDR1 is SGHTA and CDR2 FQGNSA. CDR3 residues: CASSFGWGETQYF. The CDR3 DNA follows: TGTGCCAGCAGCTTCGGGTGGGGAGAGACCCAGTACTTC. Supplemented by reference TRBV7-2 and TRBJ2-5, the full variable domain reads GAGVSQSPSNKVTEKGKDVELRCDPISGHTALYWYRQSLGQGLEFLIYFQGNSAPDKSGLPSDRFSAERTGGSVSTLTIQRTQQEDSAVYLCASSFGWGETQYFGPGTRLLVL.